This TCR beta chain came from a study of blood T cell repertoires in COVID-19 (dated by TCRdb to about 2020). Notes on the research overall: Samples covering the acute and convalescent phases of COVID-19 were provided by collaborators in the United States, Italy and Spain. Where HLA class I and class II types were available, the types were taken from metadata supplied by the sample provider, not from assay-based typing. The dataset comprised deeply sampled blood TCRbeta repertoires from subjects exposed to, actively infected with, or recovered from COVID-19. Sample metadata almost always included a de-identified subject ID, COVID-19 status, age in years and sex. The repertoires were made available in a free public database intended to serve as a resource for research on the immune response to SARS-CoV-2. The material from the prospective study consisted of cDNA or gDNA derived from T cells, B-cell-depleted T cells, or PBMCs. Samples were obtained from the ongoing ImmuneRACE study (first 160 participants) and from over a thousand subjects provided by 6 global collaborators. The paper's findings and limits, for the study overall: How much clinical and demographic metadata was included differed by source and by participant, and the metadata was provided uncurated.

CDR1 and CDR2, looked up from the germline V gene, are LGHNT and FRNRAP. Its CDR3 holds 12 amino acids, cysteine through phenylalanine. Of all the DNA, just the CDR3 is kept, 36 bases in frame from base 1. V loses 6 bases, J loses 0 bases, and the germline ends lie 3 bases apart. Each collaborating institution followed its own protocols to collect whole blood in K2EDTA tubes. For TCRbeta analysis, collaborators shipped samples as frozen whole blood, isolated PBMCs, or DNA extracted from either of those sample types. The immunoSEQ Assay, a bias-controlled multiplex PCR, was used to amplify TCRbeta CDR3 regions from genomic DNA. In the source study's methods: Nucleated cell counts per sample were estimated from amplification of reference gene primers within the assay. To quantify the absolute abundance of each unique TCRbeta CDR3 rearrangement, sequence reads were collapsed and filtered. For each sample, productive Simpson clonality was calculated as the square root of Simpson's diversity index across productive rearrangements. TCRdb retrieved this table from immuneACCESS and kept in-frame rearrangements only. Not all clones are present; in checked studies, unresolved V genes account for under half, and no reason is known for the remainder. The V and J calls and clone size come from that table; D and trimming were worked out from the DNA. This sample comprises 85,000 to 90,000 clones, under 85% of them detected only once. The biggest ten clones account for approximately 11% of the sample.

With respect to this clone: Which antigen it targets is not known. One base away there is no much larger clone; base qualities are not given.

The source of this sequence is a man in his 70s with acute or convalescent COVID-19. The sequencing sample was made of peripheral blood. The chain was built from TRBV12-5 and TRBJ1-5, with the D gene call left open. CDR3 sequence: CASGYSNQPQHF. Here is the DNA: TGTGCTAGTGGGTATAGCAATCAGCCCCAGCATTTT.